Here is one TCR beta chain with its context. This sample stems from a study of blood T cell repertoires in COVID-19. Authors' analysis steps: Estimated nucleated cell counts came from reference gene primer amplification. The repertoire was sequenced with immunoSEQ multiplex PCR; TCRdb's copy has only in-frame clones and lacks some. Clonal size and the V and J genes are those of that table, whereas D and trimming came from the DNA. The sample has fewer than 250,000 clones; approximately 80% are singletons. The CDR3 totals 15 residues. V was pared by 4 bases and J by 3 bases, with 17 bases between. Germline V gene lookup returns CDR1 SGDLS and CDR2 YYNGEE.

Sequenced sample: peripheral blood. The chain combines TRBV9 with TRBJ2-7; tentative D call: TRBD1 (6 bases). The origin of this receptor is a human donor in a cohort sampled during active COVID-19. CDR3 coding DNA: TGTGCCAGCAGCCCAGGGGCGACAAACCTCTACGAGCAGTACGTC. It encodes CASSPGATNLYEQYV.